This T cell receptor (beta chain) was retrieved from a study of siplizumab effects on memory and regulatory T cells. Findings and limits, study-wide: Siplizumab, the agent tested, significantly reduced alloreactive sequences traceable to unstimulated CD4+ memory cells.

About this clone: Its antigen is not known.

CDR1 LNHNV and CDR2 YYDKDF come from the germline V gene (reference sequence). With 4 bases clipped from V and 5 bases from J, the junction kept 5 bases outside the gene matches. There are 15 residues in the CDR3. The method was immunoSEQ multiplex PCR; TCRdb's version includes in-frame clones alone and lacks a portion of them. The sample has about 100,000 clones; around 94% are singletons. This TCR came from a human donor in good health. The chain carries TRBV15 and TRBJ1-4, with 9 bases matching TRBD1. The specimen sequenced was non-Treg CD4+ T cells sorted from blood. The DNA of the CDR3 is TGTGCCACCAGCAAAGCCGGGACAGGGAATGAAAAACTGTTTTTT. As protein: CATSKAGTGNEKLFF.